The TCR beta chain described here comes from a study of CD8+CD57+ T cells in acquired aplastic anemia. Turning to the study itself: Sorted CD4+ plus CD8+ cells gave DNA averaging about 3.2 ug. Study-wide findings and caveats: Patients and controls shared roughly 30 CD8+ CDR3 sequences, which appeared highly expressed in patients and within their immunodominant clones.

The use of genomic DNA as template underpinned the TCR beta VDJ and CDR3 profiling. TCRdb re-derived calls from the reads in MiXCR, one entry per CDR3 protein. Here the sample spans under 200,000 distinct CDR3 sequences, 45% to 55% being singletons. This CDR3 is 16 amino acids long. V lost 1 base, J lost 2 bases, and 14 bases lay in between. Germline V lookup: CDR1 SGHRS, CDR2 YFSETQ. In patients chosen for sequencing, flow cytometry had shown CD8+CD57+ cell expansion. As a group, the patients uniformly had severe acquired aplastic anemia. Untreated patients provided the blood samples, with no therapy given before sampling. The sample holds many counts of this clonotype. Its antigen remains unknown.

This clonotype originated in a human donor with aplastic anemia. The source material was sorted CD4+, CD8+, or CD8+CD57+ T cells (not recorded which) from PBMCs. The rearrangement joins TRBV5-1 to TRBJ2-3; the D gene could be TRBD1 or TRBD2 (6 bases each). CDR3 sequence (DNA): TGCGCCAGCAGCTTGCGGGGGCTTACTTACACAGATACGCAGTATTTT. It encodes CASSLRGLTYTDTQYF.